The next 32 T cell receptor beta chains were all read from a single sample in a study of cytomegalovirus exposure and HLA in healthy donors. Vbeta (60) and Jbeta (13) primers were used in the PCR. Repertoires were generated with immunoSEQ multiplex PCR, while TCRdb's copy carries only in-frame clones and drops some. Of 180,000 or so clones in the sample, roughly 72% are singletons; the top ten hold about 1.9%. The sequenced material came from PBMCs. Every receptor here comes from a woman younger than 45 in good health and CMV-seropositive.

The sample holds a few counts of this clone. The chain has TRBV4-3 and TRBJ2-7, with D possibly TRBD1 on 6 matching bases. Trimming stripped 0 bases from V and 4 bases from J, with 10 bases between. CDR1 LGHNA and CDR2 YSLEER come from the germline V gene. The CDR3 sequence is 14 residues long. The CDR3 bases are TGCGCCAGCAGCCAAGATCAGGGGCGGTACGAGCAGTACTTC. Protein: CASSQDQGRYEQYF.

The chain carries TRBV7-2 and TRBJ1-1; 7 bases are a match to TRBD1. CDR3 length equals 14 residues. Germline lookup yields CDR1 SGHTA and CDR2 FQGNSA. Losses at the gene ends were 4 bases for V and 3 bases for J; bases not matched to a gene: 5. The CDR3 reads CASSSVTGDTEAFF. DNA for the CDR3: TGTGCCAGCAGCTCTGTTACAGGGGACACTGAAGCTTTCTTT.

The chain uses TRBV7-2 and TRBJ1-5, with 10 bases matching TRBD1. Per germline, CDR1 SGHTA and CDR2 FQGNSA. CDR3 length equals 15 residues. With V trimmed by 6 bases and J by 1 base, 3 bases remained unmatched. CDR3 nucleotide sequence: TGTGCCAGCAGGCGACAGGGGGCGAGCAATCAGCCCCAGCATTTT. It translates to CASRRQGASNQPQHF.

The rearrangement joins TRBV5-1 to TRBJ2-7; 12 bases match TRBD1. Germline V CDR1 and CDR2: SGHRS, YFSETQ. The CDR3 is 14 amino acids. V was clipped by 4 bases and J by 5 bases; unmatched bases: 4. The CDR3 loop is CASSTGQGAHEQYF. CDR3 DNA: TGCGCCAGCAGCACGGGACAGGGGGCCCACGAGCAGTACTTC.

This rearrangement joins TRBV4-3 to TRBJ2-7; perhaps TRBD2 as D (6 bases). From germline, CDR1 is LGHNA and CDR2 YSLEER. There are 15 residues in the CDR3. V was trimmed by 2 bases and J by 2 bases, leaving 13 bases between them. The CDR3 nucleotides read TGCGCCAGCAGCCAATCTGCGGCGGGAACCTACGAGCAGTACTTC. Translated, it gives CASSQSAAGTYEQYF.

The CDR3 DNA is TGCAGCGGGACACGGGAGGGTCTCTACAATGAGCAGTTCTTC. Encoded protein: CSGTREGLYNEQFF. The chain couples TRBV29-1 to TRBJ2-1; 8 bases are a match to TRBD2. Per germline, CDR1 SQVTM and CDR2 ANQGSEA. CDR3 length equals 14 residues. Trimming took 7 bases from V and 3 from J; bases not matched to a gene: 8.

The CDR3 sequence: CASTTPGQGGDGYTF. The CDR3 bases are TGTGCCAGCACAACCCCCGGACAGGGAGGGGATGGCTACACCTTC. This chain connects TRBV28 to TRBJ1-2; 8 bases map to TRBD1. Trimming removed 7 bases from V and 6 bases from J; junction bases left unmatched: 13. Germline lookup yields CDR1 MDHEN and CDR2 SYDVKM. CDR3 size: 15 residues.

This chain uses TRBV5-5 with TRBJ1-1; tentatively, D is TRBD1 (6 bases). The CDR3 runs to 14 residues. Trimming left V 0 bases short and J 6 bases short, with 12 bases between. Germline loops: CDR1 SGHKS, CDR2 YYEKEE (reference sequence). The CDR3 DNA follows: TGTGCCAGCAGCTTGGCCCCAACAGGGCCTGAAGCTTTCTTT. This sequence encodes CASSLAPTGPEAFF.

The chain has TRBV7-2 and TRBJ2-5; 7 nucleotides align to TRBD1. CDR3 length equals 13 residues. Germline V gene data show CDR1 as SGHTA and CDR2 as FQGNSA. Unmatched junction bases numbered 2, after V lost 5 bases and J lost 2 bases. CDR3 sequence reads: CASSQDRQETQYF. The CDR3 nucleotides read TGTGCCAGCAGCCAGGACAGGCAAGAGACCCAGTACTTC.

This clone turned up a few times. The V call is TRBV2, the J call TRBJ2-6; D uncertain. CDR3 length: 13 residues. V lost 8 bases and J lost 0, with 5 bases in between. In germline, CDR1 is SNHLY, CDR2 FYNNEI. CDR3 amino acids: CASWSSGANVLTF. The CDR3 DNA reads TGTGCCAGCTGGAGCTCTGGGGCCAACGTCCTGACTTTC.

This clone was recorded a few times. The chain carries TRBV28 and TRBJ1-1, with D unresolved. This CDR3 has 16 residues. Deletions cut 5 bases from V and 1 base from J, with 17 bases between. Germline loops: CDR1 MDHEN, CDR2 SYDVKM. The DNA for the CDR3 is TGTGCCAGCAGTCCCCTCCCCGCCCGGGGGAACACTGAAGCTTTCTTT. Its translation: CASSPLPARGNTEAFF.

V gene TRBV9 combines with J gene TRBJ2-7; 9 nucleotides agree with TRBD1. Germline lookup yields CDR1 SGDLS and CDR2 YYNGEE. V gave up 0 bases and J gave up 4 bases; unmatched junction bases: 2. There are 14 residues in the CDR3. This CDR3 reads CASSVADRGYEQYF. CDR3 nucleotide sequence: TGTGCCAGCAGCGTAGCAGACAGGGGGTACGAGCAGTACTTC. Complete variable domain (other parts from reference TRBV9 and TRBJ2-7): DSGVTQTPKHLITATGQRVTLRCSPRSGDLSVYWYQQSLDQGLQFLIQYYNGEERAKGNILERFSAQQFPDLHSELNLSSLELGDSALYFCASSVADRGYEQYFGPGTRLTVT.

This chain links TRBV7-9 with TRBJ1-1, with D possibly TRBD1 on 6 matching bases. Germline loops: CDR1 SEHNR, CDR2 FQNEAQ (reference sequence). V lost 6 bases and J 3 bases, leaving 11 bases between the germline ends. The CDR3 is made up of 13 amino acids. The CDR3 loop reads CASRLSGDTEAFF. The CDR3 DNA is TGTGCCAGCAGGCTTTCAGGGGACACTGAAGCTTTCTTT.

The rearrangement links TRBV5-1 to TRBJ2-2; D is perhaps TRBD2 (5 bases). The germline CDR1 and CDR2 sequences are SGHRS and YFSETQ. The CDR3 runs 13 residues. Deletions cut 10 bases from V and 7 bases from J, with 17 bases between. In DNA form, the CDR3 reads TGCGCCTCCGGGGAAGGGCTCGGCGGGGAGCTGTTTTTT. Encoded protein: CASGEGLGGELFF.

This rearrangement joins TRBV10-1 to TRBJ2-1; 8 bases match TRBD1. Germline trimming cut 3 bases from V and 2 bases from J; bases unmatched to any gene: 3. From germline, CDR1 is WNHNN and CDR2 SYGVQD (reference sequence). The CDR3 loop spans 15 amino acids. CDR3 region: CASSDRTGPYNEQFF. The CDR3 DNA follows: TGCGCCAGCAGTGACCGGACAGGGCCCTACAATGAGCAGTTCTTC.

J is TRBJ1-2 and V is TRBV7-4; D possibly corresponds to TRBD1 (6 bases). Germline V gene lookup returns CDR1 SGHVT and CDR2 SQSDAQ. Deletions cut 4 bases from V and 4 bases from J, with 13 bases between. The CDR3 consists of 14 residues. The CDR3 coding sequence is TGTGCCAGCAGCTGGACAGCTGGACCCTATGGCTACACCTTC. Its protein product is CASSWTAGPYGYTF.

The rearrangement joins TRBV29-1 to TRBJ2-7, with 8 bases identical to TRBD1. The CDR3 loop spans 12 amino acids. The germline V gene has CDR1 SQVTM and CDR2 ANQGSEA. J was trimmed by 5 bases and V by 4 bases; bases with no gene match: 4. The CDR3 loop reads CSVGGQGDEQYF. CDR3 nucleotides: TGCAGCGTTGGAGGACAGGGCGACGAGCAGTACTTC.

This clone was observed a single time. The J gene is TRBJ1-5, the V gene TRBV9; possibly TRBD1 for D (6 bases). V was clipped by 6 bases and J by 4 bases, with 17 bases between them. The CDR3 contains 15 residues. Germline V gene data show CDR1 as SGDLS and CDR2 as YYNGEE. The DNA of the CDR3 is TGTGCCAGCAACTATGACGGGACACTTAATCAGCCCCAGCATTTT. It is translated as CASNYDGTLNQPQHF.

V gene TRBV7-2 combines with J gene TRBJ2-7, with 11 nucleotides matching TRBD2. V lost 4 bases and J lost 8; bases outside the gene matches: 7. The CDR3 runs 14 residues. CDR1 and CDR2 (germline): SGHTA, FQGNSA. Written as DNA, the CDR3 is TGTGCCAGCAGCTGGAAGACTAGCGGGGAACAGCAGTACTTC. It encodes CASSWKTSGEQQYF.

The chain joins TRBV5-1 to TRBJ1-2; D is uncertain. Per the germline V gene, CDR1 is SGHRS and CDR2 is YFSETQ. The CDR3 has 15 amino acids. V lost 0 bases to trimming and J lost 1 base, with 10 bases between them. The CDR3 loop is CASSLENRFNYGYTF. The DNA of the CDR3 is TGCGCCAGCAGCTTGGAAAACAGATTTAACTATGGCTACACCTTC. Combining the CDR3 with reference TRBV5-1 and TRBJ1-2 gives the whole variable domain KAGVTQTPRYLIKTRGQQVTLSCSPISGHRSVSWYQQTPGQGLQFLFEYFSETQRNKGNFPGRFSGRQFSNSRSEMNVSTLELGDSALYLCASSLENRFNYGYTFGSGTRLTVV.

As DNA, the CDR3 is TGTGCTAGTGGGCTATACAATGAGCAGTTCTTC. The encoded protein is CASGLYNEQFF. The rearrangement links TRBV12-5 to TRBJ2-1, with unresolved D. The CDR3 totals 11 residues. V was pared by 6 bases and J by 4 bases, with 4 bases between. Germline V lookup: CDR1 LGHNT, CDR2 FRNRAP.

For this clone: Within the sample, other DNA sequences also encode this same CDR3. The chain joins TRBV7-8 to TRBJ1-2; D is ambiguous. Germline V gives CDR1 SGHVS, CDR2 FQNEAQ. V lost 0 bases, J lost 4 bases, and 6 bases lay in between. The CDR3 contains 13 residues. CDR3 sequence reads: CASSLASGYGYTF. CDR3 DNA: TGTGCCAGCAGCTTAGCCTCAGGCTATGGCTACACCTTC.

This chain uses TRBV11-2 with TRBJ1-5; TRBD1 matches 7 bases. The V gene end was trimmed by 5 bases and the J gene end by 3 bases; junction bases not matched to a gene: 4. Germline V lookup: CDR1 SGHAT, CDR2 FQNNGV. The CDR3 covers 14 residues. CDR3 amino acids: CASSLDRVNQPQHF. CDR3 nucleotides: TGTGCCAGCAGCCTCGACAGGGTCAATCAGCCCCAGCATTTT.

The genes are TRBV5-1 and TRBJ1-5; D remains ambiguous. The length of the CDR3 is 14 residues. CDR1 and CDR2 (germline): SGHRS, YFSETQ. V lost 0 bases and J 7 bases, leaving 11 bases between the germline ends. The CDR3 loop is CASSLAGPHQPQHF. The DNA for the CDR3 is TGCGCCAGCAGCTTGGCTGGCCCCCACCAGCCCCAGCATTTT.

The rearrangement links TRBV19 to TRBJ1-1; the D gene is possibly TRBD1 (6 bases). This CDR3 is built from 13 residues. V lost 5 bases and J 7 bases, leaving 14 bases between the germline ends. The germline V gene encodes CDR1 LNHDA and CDR2 SQIVND (reference sequence). The CDR3 region is CASSQSRGREAFF. The CDR3 nucleotides are TGTGCCAGTAGTCAATCCAGGGGCCGTGAAGCTTTCTTT.

The table lists this clone with a few counts. J is TRBJ2-7 and V is TRBV2, with D possibly matching TRBD1 (5 bases). CDR1 is SNHLY, CDR2 FYNNEI, per germline. This CDR3 is 12 amino acids long. The ends were cut back, 8 bases at V and 6 bases at J, with 14 bases in the middle. In DNA, the CDR3 is TGTGCCAGCTCCGACAGTAATACCGAGCAGTACTTC. Amino acids: CASSDSNTEQYF.

CDR3 sequence reads: CASSGELRDTEAFF. CDR3 DNA sequence: TGTGCCAGCAGCGGGGAACTTAGGGACACTGAAGCTTTCTTT. This chain connects TRBV2 to TRBJ1-1; no reliable D call. Germline CDR1 SNHLY, CDR2 FYNNEI. The CDR3 consists of 14 residues. V was trimmed by 6 bases and J by 3 bases, leaving 14 bases between them.

The chain joins TRBV15 to TRBJ2-7; 8 nucleotides line up with TRBD2. The CDR3 is 12 amino acids. Trimming removed 8 bases from V and 2 bases from J; junction bases left unmatched: 2. CDR1 and CDR2 (germline): LNHNV, YYDKDF (reference sequence). The CDR3 DNA sequence: TGTGCCACCCGGGGGGGTCCCTACGAGCAGTACTTC. Encoded protein: CATRGGPYEQYF. The complete variable domain, with remaining parts taken from reference TRBV15 and TRBJ2-7, reads DAMVIQNPRYQVTQFGKPVTLSCSQTLNHNVMYWYQQKSSQAPKLLFHYYDKDFNNEADTPDNFQSRRPNTSFCFLDIRSPGLGDTAMYLCATRGGPYEQYFGPGTRLTVT.

The rearrangement joins TRBV30 to TRBJ1-6; 10 bases fit TRBD1. CDR1 GTSNPN and CDR2 SVGIG come from the germline V gene (reference sequence). The CDR3 is made up of 14 amino acids. V lost 2 bases to trimming and J lost 10 bases; unmatched junction nucleotides: 5. The CDR3 DNA follows: TGTGCCTGGAGTCGGGACAGGGGCCAATCACCCCTCCACTTT. Translating it yields CAWSRDRGQSPLHF.

A single count supports this clone. The chain employs TRBV19 and TRBJ1-3; the D is unclear. The CDR3 has 14 residues. V lost 10 bases to trimming and J lost 0 bases, with 13 bases between them. CDR1 LNHDA and CDR2 SQIVND come from the germline V gene (reference sequence). As DNA, the CDR3 is TGTGCCACCCAAAGATGGAGCTCTGGAAACACCATATATTTT. Amino acid sequence: CATQRWSSGNTIYF. The complete variable domain, with remaining parts taken from reference TRBV19 and TRBJ1-3, reads DGGITQSPKYLFRKEGQNVTLSCEQNLNHDAMYWYRQDPGQGLRLIYYSQIVNDFQKGDIAEGYSVSREKKESFPLTVTSAQKNPTAFYLCATQRWSSGNTIYFGEGSWLTVV.

This chain links TRBV29-1 with TRBJ2-1; 8 bases map to TRBD2. Germline-derived CDR1 and CDR2 are SQVTM and ANQGSEA. The CDR3 covers 16 residues. V trimming: 1 base; J trimming: 4 bases; junction bases outside the gene matches: 9. The chain's CDR3 is CSVEGLGPGGYNEQFF. CDR3 nucleotide sequence: TGCAGCGTTGAAGGTCTAGGGCCGGGAGGGTACAATGAGCAGTTCTTC.

The chain carries TRBV27 and TRBJ1-1; no reliable D call. Trimming pared 8 bases from V and 3 bases from J, leaving 10 bases between. CDR1 and CDR2 from the germline V gene are MNHEY and SMNVEV (reference sequence). This CDR3 spans 12 amino acids. The CDR3 is CASHSQYTEAFF. In nucleotides, the CDR3 is TGTGCCAGCCATTCCCAGTACACTGAAGCTTTCTTT.